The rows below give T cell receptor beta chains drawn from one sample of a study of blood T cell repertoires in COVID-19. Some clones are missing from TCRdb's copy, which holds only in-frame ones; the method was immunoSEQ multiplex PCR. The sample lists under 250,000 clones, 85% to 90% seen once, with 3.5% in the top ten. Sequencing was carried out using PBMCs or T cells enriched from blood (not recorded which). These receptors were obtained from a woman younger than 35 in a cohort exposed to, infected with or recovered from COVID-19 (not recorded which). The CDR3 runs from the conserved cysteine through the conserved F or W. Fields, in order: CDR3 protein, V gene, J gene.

CASSVSGRPF,TRBV9,TRBJ1-4
CASSPGTEYGYTF,TRBV2,TRBJ1-2
CASSYSGLENTEAFF,TRBV6-5,TRBJ1-1
CASSIQAGSHEQYF,TRBV7-2,TRBJ2-7
CATSDPGTSGYTDTQYF,TRBV24-1,TRBJ2-3
CASRKTGSYGYTF,TRBV4-1,TRBJ1-2
CASSGLAGEKETQYF,TRBV25-1,TRBJ2-5
CASSQDGREQTQYF,TRBV4-2,TRBJ2-5
CASSQVPGGGVHNEQFF,TRBV4-1,TRBJ2-1
CACWGLKGYEQYF,TRBV30,TRBJ2-7
CASSVGGDYGYTF,TRBV25-1,TRBJ1-2
CASSFQGGDYGYTF,TRBV7-9,TRBJ1-2